The rows below give T cell receptor beta chains drawn from one sample of a study of response to subunit inactivated influenza vaccine. TCRdb re-derived calls from the RT-PCR reads in MiXCR, one entry per CDR3 protein. In the table there are 300,000 to 350,000 distinct CDR3 sequences, roughly 22% of which are singletons. Specimen: PBMCs from blood, collected less than 22 months after vaccination. These receptors all stem from a man between 45 and 75 years old who received an inactivated influenza vaccine. CDR3s include the opening cysteine and the closing phenylalanine or tryptophan. D genes are given only for firm matches. Size is omitted from some rows. Given values are once, few, many or a class for expanded clones.

D | J | size | V | DNA | CDR3
- | TRBJ2-1 | - | TRBV11-3 | TGTGCCAGCAGCTTACGCAGAACAGGCGATGAGCAGTTCTTC | CASSLRRTGDEQFF
- | TRBJ2-7 | - | TRBV20-1 | TGCAGTGCCCCCTCCCGGGACACGTCCTACGAGCAGTACTTC | CSAPSRDTSYEQYF
TRBD1 | TRBJ1-1 | few | TRBV7-2 | TGTGCCAGCAGCTTATCAGGGGGCAGGGCCAACACTGAAGCTTTCTTT | CASSLSGGRANTEAFF
- | TRBJ1-5 | many | TRBV20-1 | TGCAGTGCTAGGGACACCAATCAGCCCCAGCATTTT | CSARDTNQPQHF
TRBD1 | TRBJ1-5 | few | TRBV6-5 | TGTGCCAGCAGTTACTCATGGCAGGGGGTGAAAGATTCCAATCAGCCCCAGCATTTT | CASSYSWQGVKDSNQPQHF
- | TRBJ1-2 | - | TRBV4-1 | TGCGCCAGCCGATACTGGCCAGGGGAAAATGTGCATGGCTACACCTTC | CASRYWPGENVHGYTF
TRBD1 | TRBJ1-2 | many | TRBV7-9 | TGTGCCAGCAGCCCCAGGGGGCGCGGGTCTTGGGGCTACACCTTC | CASSPRGRGSWGYTF
- | TRBJ1-6 | few | TRBV7-9 | TGTGCCAGCAGCTTAGGGGGTTGGGGGTCACCCCTCCACTTT | CASSLGGWGSPLHF
- | TRBJ1-6 | few | TRBV2 | TGTGCCAGTACCGTCCAGGGGAGCTCCTATAATTCACCCCTCCACTTT | CASTVQGSSYNSPLHF
TRBD2 | TRBJ2-1 | - | TRBV5-1 | TGCGCCAGCAGCTTGAGCCTAGCGGGGGGACCCTCCTACAATGAGCAGTTCTTC | CASSLSLAGGPSYNEQFF
TRBD2 | TRBJ2-3 | - | TRBV6-1 | TGTGCCAGCAGTCCACTAGCGCGAACAGATACGCAGTATTTT | CASSPLARTDTQYF
TRBD1 | TRBJ1-5 | - | TRBV29-1 | TGCAGCGTTGGTGAAGGGGGCGGTCAGCCCCAGCATTTT | CSVGEGGGQPQHF
- | TRBJ2-7 | few | TRBV7-9 | TGTGCCAGCAGCTTAGTACAGGCCTACGAGCAGTACTTC | CASSLVQAYEQYF
- | TRBJ2-7 | - | TRBV10-3 | TGTGCCATCAGTGAGCCGGGACCGCCGGGGAACGAGCAGTACTTC | CAISEPGPPGNEQYF
- | TRBJ1-1 | many | TRBV18 | TGTGCCAGCTCACCCATGGCAACGCCCACCGAAGCTTTCTTT | CASSPMATPTEAFF
TRBD1 | TRBJ1-1 | few | TRBV14 | TGTGCCAGCAGCCCCCGCCGACAGGGCCCTGAAGCTTTCTTT | CASSPRRQGPEAFF
- | TRBJ2-3 | many | TRBV5-6 | TGTGCCAGCAGCTTGTCTTCTCGGACAGATACGCAGTATTTT | CASSLSSRTDTQYF
TRBD1 | TRBJ1-5 | few | TRBV5-1 | TGCGCCAGCAGCTTGGAGGGGGCCAGCAATCAGCCCCAGCATTTT | CASSLEGASNQPQHF
TRBD1 | TRBJ1-4 | few | TRBV3-1 | TGTGCCAGCAGCCATACCGTCCAGGGGGTTAATGAAAAACTGTTTTTT | CASSHTVQGVNEKLFF
- | TRBJ2-6 | few | TRBV4-3 | TGCGCCAGCAGCCAAGATAAGTTCACTGGGGCCAACGTCCTGACTTTC | CASSQDKFTGANVLTF
TRBD1 | TRBJ1-4 | - | TRBV10-3 | TGTGCCATCAGTCGGGACAGTACCCCCAATGAAAAACTGTTTTTT | CAISRDSTPNEKLFF
- | TRBJ2-7 | - | TRBV20-1 | TGCAGTGCTAGAGATTTGAGAACCTACGAGCAGTACTTC | CSARDLRTYEQYF
- | TRBJ1-2 | few | TRBV7-9 | TGTGCCAGCAGCCCCCCACAGGGTGGCTATGGCTACACCTTC | CASSPPQGGYGYTF
- | TRBJ1-1 | many | TRBV9 | TGTGCCAGCAGCGTAGTTTCGGATCCGAACACTGAAGCTTTCTTT | CASSVVSDPNTEAFF
TRBD2 | TRBJ2-2 | few | TRBV12-3/TRBV12-4 | TGTGCCAGCAGTTATCTCCGAGCGGGAGTCACCGGGGAGCTGTTTTTT | CASSYLRAGVTGELFF
TRBD1 | TRBJ2-5 | many | TRBV7-8 | TGTGCCAGCAGCTCTATACTACAGGGGGGTGCGACCCAGTACTTC | CASSSILQGGATQYF
TRBD1 | TRBJ2-7 | many | TRBV29-1 | TGCAGCGTTGGACAGGGGCGCTCCTACGAGCAGTACTTC | CSVGQGRSYEQYF
TRBD1 | TRBJ1-2 | many | TRBV12-3/TRBV12-4 | TGTGCCAGCTCGGGGGACTGGGACAGGGCGGCTGGCTACACCTTC | CASSGDWDRAAGYTF
- | TRBJ2-2 | few | TRBV7-6 | TGTGCCAGCAGCGTCGACGCGAACACCGGGGAGCTGTTTTTT | CASSVDANTGELFF
- | TRBJ1-3 | few | TRBV18 | TGTGCCAGCTCATCGAGGGGCTCGACTGGGTCTGGAAACACCATATATTTT | CASSSRGSTGSGNTIYF